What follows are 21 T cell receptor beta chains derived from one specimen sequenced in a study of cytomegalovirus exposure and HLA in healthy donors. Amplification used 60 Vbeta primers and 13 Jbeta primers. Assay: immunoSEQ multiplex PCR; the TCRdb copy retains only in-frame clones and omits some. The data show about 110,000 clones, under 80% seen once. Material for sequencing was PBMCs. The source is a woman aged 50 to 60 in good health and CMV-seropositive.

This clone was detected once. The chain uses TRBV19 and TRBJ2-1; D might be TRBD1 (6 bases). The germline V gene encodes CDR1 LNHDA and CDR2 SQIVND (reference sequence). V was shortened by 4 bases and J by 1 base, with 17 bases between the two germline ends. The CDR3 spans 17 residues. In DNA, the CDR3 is TGTGCCAGTAGTACGTCCACAGGGATTGGTTCCTACAATGAGCAGTTCTTC. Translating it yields CASSTSTGIGSYNEQFF. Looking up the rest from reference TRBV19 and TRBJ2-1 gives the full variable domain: DGGITQSPKYLFRKEGQNVTLSCEQNLNHDAMYWYRQDPGQGLRLIYYSQIVNDFQKGDIAEGYSVSREKKESFPLTVTSAQKNPTAFYLCASSTSTGIGSYNEQFFGPGTRLTVL.

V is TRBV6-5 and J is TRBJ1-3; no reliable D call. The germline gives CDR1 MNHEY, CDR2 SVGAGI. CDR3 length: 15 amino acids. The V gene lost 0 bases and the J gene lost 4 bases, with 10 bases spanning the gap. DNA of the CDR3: TGTGCCAGCAGTTACTCTATAGATTCCGGAAACACCATATATTTT. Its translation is CASSYSIDSGNTIYF.

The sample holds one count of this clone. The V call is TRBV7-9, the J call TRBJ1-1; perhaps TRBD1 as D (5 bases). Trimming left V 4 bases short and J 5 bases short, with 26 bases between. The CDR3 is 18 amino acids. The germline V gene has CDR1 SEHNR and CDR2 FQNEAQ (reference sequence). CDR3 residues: CASSSPEGGALPSTEAFF. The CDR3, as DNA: TGTGCCAGCAGCTCCCCGGAGGGAGGGGCCCTGCCTTCGACTGAAGCTTTCTTT.

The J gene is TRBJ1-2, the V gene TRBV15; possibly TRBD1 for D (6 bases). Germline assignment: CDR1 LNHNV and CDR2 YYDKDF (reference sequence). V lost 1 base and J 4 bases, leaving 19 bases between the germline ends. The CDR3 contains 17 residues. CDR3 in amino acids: CATSRASYREKGYGYTF. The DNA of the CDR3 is TGTGCCACCAGCAGAGCCTCATACAGGGAGAAGGGCTATGGCTACACCTTC.

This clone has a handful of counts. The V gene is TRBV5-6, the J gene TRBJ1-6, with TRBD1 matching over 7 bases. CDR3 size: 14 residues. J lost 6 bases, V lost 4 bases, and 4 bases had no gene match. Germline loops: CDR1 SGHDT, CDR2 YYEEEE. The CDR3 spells CASSVDRANSPLHF. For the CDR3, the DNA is TGTGCCAGCAGCGTTGACAGGGCTAATTCACCCCTCCACTTT.

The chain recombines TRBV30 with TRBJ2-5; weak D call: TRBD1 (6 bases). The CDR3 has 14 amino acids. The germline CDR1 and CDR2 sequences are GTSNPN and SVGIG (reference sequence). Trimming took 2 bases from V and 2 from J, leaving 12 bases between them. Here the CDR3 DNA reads TGTGCCTGGAGTCCAGGGGAAGTTCAAGAGACCCAGTACTTC. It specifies CAWSPGEVQETQYF.

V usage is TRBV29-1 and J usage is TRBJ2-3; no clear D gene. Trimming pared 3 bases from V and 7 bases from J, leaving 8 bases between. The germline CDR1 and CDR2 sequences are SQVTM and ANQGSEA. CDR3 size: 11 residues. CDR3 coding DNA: TGCAGCGTTGAGGCCTGGTATACGCAGTATTTT. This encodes CSVEAWYTQYF.

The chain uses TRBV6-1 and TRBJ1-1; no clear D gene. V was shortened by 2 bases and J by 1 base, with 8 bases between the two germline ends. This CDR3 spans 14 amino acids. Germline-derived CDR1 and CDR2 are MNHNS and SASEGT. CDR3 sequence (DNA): TGTGCCAGCAGTGAATTCCCTCGGAACACTGAAGCTTTCTTT. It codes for CASSEFPRNTEAFF.

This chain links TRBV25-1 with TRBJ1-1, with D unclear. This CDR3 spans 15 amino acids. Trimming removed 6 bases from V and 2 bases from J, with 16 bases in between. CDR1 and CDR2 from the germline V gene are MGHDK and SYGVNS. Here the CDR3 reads CASSEGWAANTEAFF. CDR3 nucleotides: TGTGCCAGCAGCGAGGGTTGGGCAGCCAACACTGAAGCTTTCTTT.

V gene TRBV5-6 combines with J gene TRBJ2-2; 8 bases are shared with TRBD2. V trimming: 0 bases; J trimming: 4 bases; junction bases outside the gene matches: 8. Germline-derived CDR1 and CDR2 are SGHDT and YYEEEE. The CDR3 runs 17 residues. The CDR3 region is CASSLDNLGGATGELFF. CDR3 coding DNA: TGTGCCAGCAGCTTGGATAATCTCGGGGGGGCCACCGGGGAGCTGTTTTTT.

The CDR3 protein is CASSLLSTDNEQFF. The CDR3 DNA reads as TGTGCCAGCAGTTTGTTGTCTACTGACAATGAGCAGTTCTTC. This chain connects TRBV28 to TRBJ2-1; D is unclear. CDR1 MDHEN and CDR2 SYDVKM come from the germline V gene. V lost 3 bases, J lost 5 bases, and 11 bases lay in between. CDR3 length equals 14 residues.

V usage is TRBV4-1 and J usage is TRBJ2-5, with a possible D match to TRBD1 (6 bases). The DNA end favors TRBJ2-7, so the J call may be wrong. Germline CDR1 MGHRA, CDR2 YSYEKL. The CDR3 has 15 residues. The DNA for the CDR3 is TGCGCCAGCAGCCTATTCTCCACAGGGCTCTACGAGCAGTACTTC. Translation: CASSLFSTGLYEQYF.

The CDR3 reads CASSSGLAGNLDTQYF. The CDR3 DNA is TGTGCCAGCAGCTCAGGACTAGCGGGGAACCTAGATACGCAGTATTTT. The chain couples TRBV7-3 to TRBJ2-3; 12 nucleotides match TRBD2. Germline V gene lookup returns CDR1 SGHTA and CDR2 FQGTGA. The CDR3 is 16 residues long. V trimming: 4 bases; J trimming: 5 bases; junction bases outside the gene matches: 7.

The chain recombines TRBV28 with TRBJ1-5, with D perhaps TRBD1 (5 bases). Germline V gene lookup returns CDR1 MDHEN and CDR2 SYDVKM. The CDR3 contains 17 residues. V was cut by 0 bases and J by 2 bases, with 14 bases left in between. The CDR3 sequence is CASSLWADTWGNQPQHF. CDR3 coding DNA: TGTGCCAGCAGTTTATGGGCGGACACCTGGGGCAATCAGCCCCAGCATTTT.

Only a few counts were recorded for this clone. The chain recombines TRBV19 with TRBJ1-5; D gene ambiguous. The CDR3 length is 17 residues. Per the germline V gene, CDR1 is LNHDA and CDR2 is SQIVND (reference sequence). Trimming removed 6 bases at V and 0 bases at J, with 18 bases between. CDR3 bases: TGTGCCAGTAGCAAGGCGGTTTTAGCGTATAGCAATCAGCCCCAGCATTTT. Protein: CASSKAVLAYSNQPQHF.

The CDR3 region is CATLIGDRKLYGYTF. The CDR3 bases are TGTGCCACCCTCATTGGGGACAGAAAACTCTATGGCTACACCTTC. The chain has TRBV10-3 and TRBJ1-2; 7 nucleotides align to TRBD1. In germline, CDR1 is ENHRY, CDR2 SYGVKD. The CDR3 is made up of 15 amino acids. Trimming removed 10 bases from V and 4 bases from J; junction bases left unmatched: 15.

CDR3 bases: TGTGCCAGCAGCCCAACAGGGGACGAGCAGTACTTC. This gives the protein CASSPTGDEQYF. V and J are TRBV11-1 and TRBJ2-7; 7 bases fit TRBD1. Germline assignment: CDR1 SGHAT and CDR2 FQDESV (reference sequence). The CDR3 contains 12 residues. J lost 5 bases, V lost 5 bases, and 3 bases had no gene match.

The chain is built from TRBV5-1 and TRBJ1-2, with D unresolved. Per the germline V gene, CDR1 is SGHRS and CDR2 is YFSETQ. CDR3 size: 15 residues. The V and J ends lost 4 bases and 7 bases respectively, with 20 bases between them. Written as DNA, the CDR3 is TGCGCCAGCAGCCCCCGGGGTGGGGAAAAGGGTGGCTACACCTTC. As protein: CASSPRGGEKGGYTF.

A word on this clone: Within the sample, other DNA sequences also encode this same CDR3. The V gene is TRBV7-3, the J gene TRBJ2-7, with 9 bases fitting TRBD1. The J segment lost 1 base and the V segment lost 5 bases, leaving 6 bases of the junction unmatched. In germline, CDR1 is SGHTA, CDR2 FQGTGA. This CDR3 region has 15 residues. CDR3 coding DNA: TGTGCCAGCAGCCCGACAGGGGGGACATCCTACGAGCAGTACTTC. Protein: CASSPTGGTSYEQYF.

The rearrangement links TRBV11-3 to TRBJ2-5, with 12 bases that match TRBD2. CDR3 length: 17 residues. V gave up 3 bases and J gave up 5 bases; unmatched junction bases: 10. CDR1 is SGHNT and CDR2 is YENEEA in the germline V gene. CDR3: CASSLGTGTSGSETQYF. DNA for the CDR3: TGTGCCAGCAGCTTGGGGACCGGGACTAGCGGGTCGGAGACCCAGTACTTC.

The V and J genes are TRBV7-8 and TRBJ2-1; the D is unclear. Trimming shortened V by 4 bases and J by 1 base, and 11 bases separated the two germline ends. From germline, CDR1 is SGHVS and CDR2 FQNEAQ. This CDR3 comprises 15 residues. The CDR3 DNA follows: TGTGCCAGCAGCTCACTATCGCTATCCTACAATGAGCAGTTCTTC. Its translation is CASSSLSLSYNEQFF.